This T cell receptor beta chain was recorded in a study of blood T cell repertoires in COVID-19. About the research overall: Both acute and convalescent COVID-19 samples were obtained from the United States, Italy and Spain. PBMCs, B-cell-depleted T cells, or T cells provided the cDNA or gDNA that made up the material.

Using immunoSEQ multiplex PCR, the repertoire was profiled, and TCRdb retains in-frame clones only, with some absent. The table has around 150,000 clones, around 84% seen once. Germline-derived CDR1 and CDR2 are MGHDK and SYGVNS. V lost 1 base, J lost 3 bases, and 13 bases lay in between. The CDR3 runs to 15 residues. The genes are TRBV25-1 and TRBJ2-7, with D tentatively TRBD1 (5 bases). The TCR sequence derives from a woman in her forties or fifties in a cohort sampled during active or convalescent COVID-19. The sequencing sample was made of peripheral blood. CDR3: CASSESSLDIYEQYF. The CDR3 nucleotides are TGTGCCAGCAGTGAATCCTCCCTGGACATCTACGAGCAGTACTTC.